The clone carrying this TCR beta chain was seen a handful of times. The record originates from a study of blood T cell repertoires in COVID-19. Study overall: From T cells, B-cell-depleted T cells, or PBMCs came the material, which was cDNA or gDNA.

CDR1 and CDR2 from the germline V gene are MDHEN and SYDVKM. The length of the CDR3 is 14 residues. V lost 2 bases and J lost 5, with 10 bases in between. Researchers sorted participants into cohorts using their self-reported clinical history. In the original workflow: Estimation of nucleated cell counts was performed using reference gene primer amplification. Produced via immunoSEQ multiplex PCR; TCRdb's table is partial and in-frame only. That table is the source of V, J and clone size, and D and trimming were worked out from the DNA. The sample has 300,000 or so clones; approximately 86% are singletons.

The sequenced sample consisted of PBMCs or T cells enriched from blood (not recorded which). The receptor was derived from a middle-aged woman with acute COVID-19. V usage is TRBV28 and J usage is TRBJ1-5, with unresolved D. The CDR3 region is CASSLAAEDQPQHF. As DNA, the CDR3 is TGTGCCAGCAGTTTAGCCGCGGAGGATCAGCCCCAGCATTTT.